Following are 12 T cell receptor beta chains from one sample sequenced in a study of OX40 agonist ivuxolimab in advanced cancers. Some clones are missing from TCRdb's copy, which holds only in-frame ones; the method was immunoSEQ multiplex PCR. The data contain some 39,000 clones, 85% to 90% of them singletons. Specimen: CD4+ or CD8+ T cells sorted from blood, collected in a trial of the OX40 agonist ivuxolimab. These receptors came from an adult with an advanced solid tumor such as melanoma, head and neck, liver or kidney cancer.

V usage is TRBV5-1 and J usage is TRBJ2-2, with TRBD1 matching 7 bases. The CDR3 loop spans 16 amino acids. V lost 4 bases to trimming and J lost 2 bases; unmatched junction nucleotides: 8. Germline CDR1 is SGHRS and CDR2 is YFSETQ. The DNA for the CDR3 is TGCGCCAGCAGCAAAGGGACAGTTTCAAACACCGGGGAGCTGTTTTTT. Protein: CASSKGTVSNTGELFF.

V usage is TRBV28 and J usage is TRBJ1-2; 8 nucleotides align to TRBD1. Trimming took 6 bases from V and 0 from J; bases not matched to a gene: 3. The CDR3 sequence is 14 residues long. Germline CDR1 MDHEN, CDR2 SYDVKM. CDR3 loop: CASRSGGTNYGYTF. In nucleotides, the CDR3 is TGTGCCAGCAGATCAGGGGGCACTAACTATGGCTACACCTTC.

The chain links TRBV19 to TRBJ1-2; D unclear. V gave up 5 bases and J gave up 2 bases, with 12 bases separating them. CDR3 length equals 14 residues. CDR1 and CDR2 from the germline V gene are LNHDA and SQIVND (reference sequence). CDR3 bases: TGTGCCAGTAGTTACATTCCGGGGAACTATGGCTACACCTTC. As protein: CASSYIPGNYGYTF.

The J gene is TRBJ2-7, the V gene TRBV7-5; the table's D call, TRBD2, has no DNA check behind it. TRBV7-5 is designated a pseudogene. CDR3 length: 12 residues. CDR3 nucleotides: TGTGCCAGAAGCTTATCAGCGTACGAGCAGTACTTC. This codes for CARSLSAYEQYF.

The V gene is TRBV19, the J gene TRBJ1-4; D is perhaps TRBD1 (5 bases). The V gene lost 3 bases and the J gene lost 5 bases, with 10 bases spanning the gap. CDR1 is LNHDA, CDR2 SQIVND, per germline (reference sequence). The CDR3 runs 14 residues. CDR3: CASSMGGLNEKLFF. The CDR3 DNA is TGTGCCAGTAGTATGGGGGGTCTCAATGAAAAACTGTTTTTT.

The chain joins TRBV19 to TRBJ2-7; TRBD2 aligns across 12 bases. V lost 5 bases, J lost 4 bases, and 6 bases stayed unmatched. The CDR3 contains 15 residues. Per the germline V gene, CDR1 is LNHDA and CDR2 is SQIVND (reference sequence). The DNA for the CDR3 is TGTGCCAGTAGTGAGACTAGCGGGAGTTGGTACGAGCAGTACTTC. Translation: CASSETSGSWYEQYF.

This clone was seen only a few times. The rearrangement joins TRBV6-6 to TRBJ1-5; D possibly corresponds to TRBD1 (5 bases). CDR3 length: 14 residues. The V gene's germline CDR1 is MNHNY and CDR2 SVGAGI (reference sequence). With 6 bases removed from V and 9 bases from J, the gap between germline ends came to 18 bases. Here the CDR3 reads CASRPGGDQRPQHF. CDR3 coding DNA: TGTGCCAGCAGACCGGGGGGGGATCAGAGGCCCCAGCATTTT.

In this sample, this clone turned up once. This rearrangement joins TRBV5-4 to TRBJ2-1, with 9 bases that match TRBD2. CDR1 is SGHNT and CDR2 is YYREEE in the germline V gene (reference sequence). The CDR3 sequence is 15 residues long. V dropped 4 bases and J dropped 9; count of bases not matched to a gene: 11. This CDR3 reads CASSNPIAGVGEQFF. The CDR3 DNA is TGTGCCAGCAGCAACCCCATAGCGGGAGTCGGTGAGCAGTTCTTC.

The V gene is TRBV28, the J gene TRBJ2-1; D uncertain. Trimming pared 6 bases from V and 1 base from J, leaving 10 bases between. The CDR3 is 14 residues long. Germline V gene sequence: CDR1 MDHEN, CDR2 SYDVKM. CDR3 in DNA: TGTGCCAGCAGGAGGCTTCCTTCCTACAATGAGCAGTTCTTC. This gives the protein CASRRLPSYNEQFF.

The V and J genes are TRBV28 and TRBJ2-5; tentative D call: TRBD1 (7 bases). V gave up 5 bases and J gave up 5 bases, with 18 bases separating them. CDR1 MDHEN and CDR2 SYDVKM come from the germline V gene. CDR3 length: 15 residues. CDR3 nucleotides: TGTGCCAGCAGTCTGCGGGACAGAGGTCGGGAGACCCAGTACTTC. Translated: CASSLRDRGRETQYF.

This clone was detected a few times. This rearrangement joins TRBV9 to TRBJ2-3, with TRBD2 matching 14 bases. This CDR3 is 18 amino acids long. Germline V lookup: CDR1 SGDLS, CDR2 YYNGEE. The V segment lost 3 bases and the J segment 14 bases; nucleotides outside the gene matches: 20. The CDR3 spells CASSAEFIGQGLAGDLYF. CDR3 coding DNA: TGTGCCAGCAGCGCAGAATTTATCGGACAGGGACTAGCGGGGGACCTGTATTTT.

The CDR3 here is CASSTGREREKLFF. The CDR3, as DNA: TGCGCCAGCAGCACGGGACGGGAAAGGGAAAAACTGTTTTTT. This chain links TRBV5-1 with TRBJ1-4, with D tentatively TRBD1 (5 bases). CDR1 is SGHRS and CDR2 is YFSETQ in the germline V gene. This CDR3 contains 14 residues. Trimming shortened V by 4 bases and J by 8 bases, and 15 bases separated the two germline ends.